The clone carrying this T cell receptor (beta chain) is classed as large. Its antigen is currently unknown. This sample is part of a study of long-term antiretroviral therapy in people with HIV. The study, taken as a whole, reports: Control repertoires displayed wider CDR3 length ranges than the HIV repertoires.

Researchers report immunoSEQ v3.0 was run at survey level. Only in-frame clones appear in the TCRdb table, and some are missing; sequencing was by immunoSEQ multiplex PCR. The table has about 20,000 clones, approximately 73% seen once. The length of the CDR3 is 12 residues. From germline, CDR1 is GTSNPN and CDR2 SVGIG (reference sequence). The ends lost 4 bases at V and 11 bases at J; junction bases unmatched: 8. The material was unsorted PBMCs, obtained about 2.6 years before starting antiretroviral therapy. The sequence derives from a woman in her forties or fifties with HIV. The rearrangement uses TRBV30 and TRBJ1-1, with 9 positions matching TRBD1. CDR3 region: CAWMLQGALAFF. CDR3 nucleotides: TGTGCCTGGATGTTACAGGGGGCTCTTGCTTTCTTT.